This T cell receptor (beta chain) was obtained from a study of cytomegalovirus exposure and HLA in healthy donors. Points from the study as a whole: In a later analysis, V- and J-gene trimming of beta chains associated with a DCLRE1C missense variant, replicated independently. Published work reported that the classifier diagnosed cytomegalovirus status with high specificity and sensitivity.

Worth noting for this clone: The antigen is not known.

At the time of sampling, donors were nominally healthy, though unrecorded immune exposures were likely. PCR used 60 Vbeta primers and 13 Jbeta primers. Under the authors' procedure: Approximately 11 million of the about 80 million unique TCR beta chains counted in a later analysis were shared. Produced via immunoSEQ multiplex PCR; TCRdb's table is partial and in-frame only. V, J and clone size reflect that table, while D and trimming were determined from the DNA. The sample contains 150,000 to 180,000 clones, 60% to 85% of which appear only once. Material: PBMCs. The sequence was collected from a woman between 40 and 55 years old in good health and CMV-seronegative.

CDR3 amino acids: CATSDTWYGYTF. CDR3 nucleotides: TGTGCCACTTCGGACACTTGGTATGGCTACACCTTC. J is TRBJ1-2 and V is TRBV6-1; TRBD1 might be the D (5 bases). Germline V CDR1 and CDR2: MNHNS, SASEGT. Trimming took 10 bases from V and 5 from J, leaving 14 bases between them. The CDR3 runs 12 residues.